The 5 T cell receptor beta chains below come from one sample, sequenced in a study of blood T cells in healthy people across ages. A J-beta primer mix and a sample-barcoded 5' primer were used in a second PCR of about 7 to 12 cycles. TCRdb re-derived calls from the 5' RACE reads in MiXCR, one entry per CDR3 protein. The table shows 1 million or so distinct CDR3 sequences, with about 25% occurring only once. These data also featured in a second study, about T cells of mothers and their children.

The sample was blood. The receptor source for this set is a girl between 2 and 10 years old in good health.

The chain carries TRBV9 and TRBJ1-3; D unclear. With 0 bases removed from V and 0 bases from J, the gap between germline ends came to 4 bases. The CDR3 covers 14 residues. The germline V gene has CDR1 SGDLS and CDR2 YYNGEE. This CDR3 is CASSVDYSGNTIYF. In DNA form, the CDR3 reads TGTGCCAGCAGCGTAGATTACTCTGGAAACACCATATATTTT.

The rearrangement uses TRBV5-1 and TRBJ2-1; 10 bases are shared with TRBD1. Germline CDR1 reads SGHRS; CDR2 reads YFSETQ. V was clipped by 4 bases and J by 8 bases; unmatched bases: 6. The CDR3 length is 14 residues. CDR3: CASSTGTGADEQFF. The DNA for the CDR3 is TGCGCCAGCAGCACCGGGACAGGGGCGGATGAGCAGTTCTTC. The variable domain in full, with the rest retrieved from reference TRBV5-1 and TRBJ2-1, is KAGVTQTPRYLIKTRGQQVTLSCSPISGHRSVSWYQQTPGQGLQFLFEYFSETQRNKGNFPGRFSGRQFSNSRSEMNVSTLELGDSALYLCASSTGTGADEQFFGPGTRLTVL.

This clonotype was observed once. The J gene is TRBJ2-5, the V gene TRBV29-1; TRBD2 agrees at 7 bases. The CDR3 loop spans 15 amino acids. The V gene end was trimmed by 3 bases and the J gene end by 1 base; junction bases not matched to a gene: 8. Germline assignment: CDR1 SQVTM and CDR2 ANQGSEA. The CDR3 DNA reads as TGCAGCGTTGACGGCGCGGGAGCCATCCAAGAGACCCAGTACTTC. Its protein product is CSVDGAGAIQETQYF.

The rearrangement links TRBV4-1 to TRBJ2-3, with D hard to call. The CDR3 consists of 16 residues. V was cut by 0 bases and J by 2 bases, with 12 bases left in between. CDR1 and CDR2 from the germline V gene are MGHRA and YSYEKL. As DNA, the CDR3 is TGCGCCAGCAGCCAAGATTCGAGGCTCCCCACAGATACGCAGTATTTT. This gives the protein CASSQDSRLPTDTQYF.

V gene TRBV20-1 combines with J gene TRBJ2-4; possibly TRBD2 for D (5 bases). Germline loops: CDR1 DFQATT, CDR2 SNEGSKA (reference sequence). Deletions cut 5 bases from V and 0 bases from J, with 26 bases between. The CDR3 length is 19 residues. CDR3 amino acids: CSARRVRAMQPLAKNIQYF. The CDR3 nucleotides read TGCAGTGCTCGTCGGGTGCGGGCGATGCAACCCTTAGCCAAAAACATTCAGTACTTC.